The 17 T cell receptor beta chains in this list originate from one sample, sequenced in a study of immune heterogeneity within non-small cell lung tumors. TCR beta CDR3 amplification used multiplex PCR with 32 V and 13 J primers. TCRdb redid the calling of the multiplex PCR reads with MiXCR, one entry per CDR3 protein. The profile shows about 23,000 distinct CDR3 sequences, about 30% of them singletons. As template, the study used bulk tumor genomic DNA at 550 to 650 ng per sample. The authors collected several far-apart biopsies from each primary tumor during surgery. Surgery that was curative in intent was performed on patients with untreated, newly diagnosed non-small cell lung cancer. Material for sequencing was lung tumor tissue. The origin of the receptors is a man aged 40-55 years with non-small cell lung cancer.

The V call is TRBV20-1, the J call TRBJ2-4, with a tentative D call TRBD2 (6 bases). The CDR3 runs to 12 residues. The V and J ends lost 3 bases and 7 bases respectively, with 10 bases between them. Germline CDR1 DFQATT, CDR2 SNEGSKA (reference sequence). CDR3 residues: CSASRGANIQYF. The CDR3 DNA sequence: TGCAGTGCTAGTCGCGGGGCCAACATTCAGTACTTC.

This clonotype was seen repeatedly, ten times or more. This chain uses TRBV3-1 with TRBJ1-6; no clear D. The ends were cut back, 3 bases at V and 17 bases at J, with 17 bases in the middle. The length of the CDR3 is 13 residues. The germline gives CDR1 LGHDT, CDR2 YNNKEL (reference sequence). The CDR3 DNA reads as TGTGCCAGCAGCCAGTCACAGCAGAGCAGCGTCCACTTT. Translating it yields CASSQSQQSSVHF.

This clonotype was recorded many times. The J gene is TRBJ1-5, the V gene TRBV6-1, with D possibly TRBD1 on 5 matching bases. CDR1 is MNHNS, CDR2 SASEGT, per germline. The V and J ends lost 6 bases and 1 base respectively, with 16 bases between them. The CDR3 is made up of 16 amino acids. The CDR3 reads CASSLRQGGSNQPQHF. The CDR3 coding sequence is TGTGCCAGCAGCTTACGCCAGGGAGGAAGCAATCAGCCCCAGCATTTT.

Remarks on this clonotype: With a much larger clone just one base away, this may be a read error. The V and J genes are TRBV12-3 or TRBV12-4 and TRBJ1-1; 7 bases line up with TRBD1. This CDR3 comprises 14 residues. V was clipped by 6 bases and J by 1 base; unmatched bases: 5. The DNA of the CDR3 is TGTGCCAGCAGGTGGACAGGTTGGAACACTGAAGCTTTCTTT. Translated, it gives CASRWTGWNTEAFF.

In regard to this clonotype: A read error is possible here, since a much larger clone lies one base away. CDR3 loop: CASMVTGAVGYTF. In DNA form, the CDR3 reads TGTGCCAGCATGGTAACAGGGGCGGTAGGCTACACCTTC. The chain employs TRBV6-2 or TRBV6-3 and TRBJ1-2, with 7 bases identical to TRBD1. This CDR3 region has 13 residues. The V segment lost 7 bases and the J segment 8 bases; nucleotides outside the gene matches: 10. Germline assignment: CDR1 MNHEY and CDR2 SVGEGT.

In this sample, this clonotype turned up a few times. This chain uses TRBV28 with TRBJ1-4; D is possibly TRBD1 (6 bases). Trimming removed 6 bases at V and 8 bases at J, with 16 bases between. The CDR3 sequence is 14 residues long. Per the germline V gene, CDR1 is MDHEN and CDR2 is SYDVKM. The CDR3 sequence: CASRPTGLREKLFF. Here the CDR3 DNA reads TGTGCCAGCAGGCCTACAGGGTTGCGCGAAAAACTGTTTTTT.

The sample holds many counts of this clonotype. CDR3 coding DNA: TGTGCCACCAGCTTTTATAGCAATCAGCCCCAGCATTTT. Amino acids: CATSFYSNQPQHF. The V call is TRBV6-1, the J call TRBJ1-5; no reliable D call. Germline V gene sequence: CDR1 MNHNS, CDR2 SASEGT. The CDR3 is 13 residues long. The V end was cut by 10 bases, the J end by 0 bases, with 10 bases between.

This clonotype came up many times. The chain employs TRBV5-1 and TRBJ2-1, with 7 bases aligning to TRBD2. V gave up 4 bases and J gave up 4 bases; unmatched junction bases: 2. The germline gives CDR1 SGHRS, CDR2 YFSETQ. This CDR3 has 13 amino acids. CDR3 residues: CASSPGGYNEQFF. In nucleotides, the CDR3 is TGCGCCAGCAGCCCCGGGGGGTACAATGAGCAGTTCTTC.

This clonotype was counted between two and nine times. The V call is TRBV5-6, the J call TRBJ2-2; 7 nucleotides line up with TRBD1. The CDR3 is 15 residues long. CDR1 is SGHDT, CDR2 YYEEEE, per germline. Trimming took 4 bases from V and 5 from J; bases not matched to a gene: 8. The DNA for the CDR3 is TGTGCCAGCAGCCGCCGGGACAGCTTTACCGGGGAGCTGTTTTTT. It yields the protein CASSRRDSFTGELFF. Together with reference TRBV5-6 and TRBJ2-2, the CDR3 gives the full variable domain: DAGVTQSPTHLIKTRGQQVTLRCSPKSGHDTVSWYQQALGQGPQFIFQYYEEEERQRGNFPDRFSGHQFPNYSSELNVNALLLGDSALYLCASSRRDSFTGELFFGEGSRLTVL.

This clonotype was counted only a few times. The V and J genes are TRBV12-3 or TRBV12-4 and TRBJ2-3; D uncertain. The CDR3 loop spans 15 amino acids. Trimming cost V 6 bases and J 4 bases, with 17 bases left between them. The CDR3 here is CASSPMVGWSDTQYF. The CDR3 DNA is TGTGCCAGCAGCCCTATGGTGGGCTGGTCAGATACGCAGTATTTT.

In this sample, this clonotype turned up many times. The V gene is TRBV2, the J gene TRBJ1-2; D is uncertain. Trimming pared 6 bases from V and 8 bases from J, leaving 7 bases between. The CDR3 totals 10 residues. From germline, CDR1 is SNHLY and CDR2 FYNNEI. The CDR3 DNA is TGTGCCAGCAGCTCTGGAGGCTACACCTTC. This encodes CASSSGGYTF.

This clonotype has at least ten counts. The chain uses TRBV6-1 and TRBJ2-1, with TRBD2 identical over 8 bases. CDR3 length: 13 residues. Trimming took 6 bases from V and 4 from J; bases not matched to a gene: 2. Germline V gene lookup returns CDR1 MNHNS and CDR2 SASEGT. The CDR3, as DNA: TGTGCCAGCAGGAGCGGGAGTTACAATGAGCAGTTCTTC. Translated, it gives CASRSGSYNEQFF.

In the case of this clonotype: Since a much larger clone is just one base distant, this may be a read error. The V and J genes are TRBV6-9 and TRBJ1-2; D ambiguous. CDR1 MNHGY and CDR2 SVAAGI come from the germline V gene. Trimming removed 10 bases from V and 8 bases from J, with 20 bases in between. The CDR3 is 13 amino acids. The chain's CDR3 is CAIKFRPYVGYTF. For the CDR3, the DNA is TGTGCCATCAAGTTCCGCCCTTATGTAGGCTACACCTTC.

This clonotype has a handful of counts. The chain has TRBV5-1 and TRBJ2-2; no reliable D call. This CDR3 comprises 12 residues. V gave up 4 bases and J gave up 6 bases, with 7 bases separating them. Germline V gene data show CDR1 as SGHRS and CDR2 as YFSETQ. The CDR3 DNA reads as TGCGCCAGCAGCACGGGTGCCGGGGAGCTGTTTTTT. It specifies CASSTGAGELFF.

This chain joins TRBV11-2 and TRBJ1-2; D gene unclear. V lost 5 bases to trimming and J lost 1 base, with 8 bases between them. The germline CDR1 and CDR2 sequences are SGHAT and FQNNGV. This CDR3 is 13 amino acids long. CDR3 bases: TGTGCCAGCAGCCCTGAGTTTAACTATGGCTACACCTTC. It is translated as CASSPEFNYGYTF. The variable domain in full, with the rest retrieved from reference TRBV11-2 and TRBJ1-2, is EAGVAQSPRYKIIEKRQSVAFWCNPISGHATLYWYQQILGQGPKLLIQFQNNGVVDDSQLPKDRFSAERLKGVDSTLKIQPAKLEDSAVYLCASSPEFNYGYTFGSGTRLTVV.

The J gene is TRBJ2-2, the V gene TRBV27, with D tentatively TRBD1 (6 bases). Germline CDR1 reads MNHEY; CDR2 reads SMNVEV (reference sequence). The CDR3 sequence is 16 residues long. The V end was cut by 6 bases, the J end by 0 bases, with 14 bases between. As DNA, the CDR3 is TGTGCCAGCAGCGCCGTGGGGGCCGCGAACACCGGGGAGCTGTTTTTT. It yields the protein CASSAVGAANTGELFF.

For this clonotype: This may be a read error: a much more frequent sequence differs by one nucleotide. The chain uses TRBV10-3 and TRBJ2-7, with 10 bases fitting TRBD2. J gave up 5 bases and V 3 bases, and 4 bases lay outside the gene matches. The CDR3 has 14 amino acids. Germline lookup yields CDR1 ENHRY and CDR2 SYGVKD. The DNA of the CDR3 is TGTGCCATCAGTGATGTAGCGGGAGGCCACGAGCAGTACTTC. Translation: CAISDVAGGHEQYF.